This T cell receptor (beta chain) came from a study of blood T cells in healthy people across ages. Study results and limitations: Unsorted PBMC input precluded a conclusive naive versus antigen-experienced comparison.

Russia was home to the donors, healthy Caucasian individuals aged about 6 to 90. Approximately 9 milliliters of peripheral blood were drawn from each donor into EDTA-treated tubes. It was with a sample-barcoded 5' primer and a J-beta primer mix that a second PCR of roughly 7 to 12 cycles was run. Each cDNA molecule carried a tag from a template-switch adaptor that contained 12 random nucleotides. Using its own MiXCR run on the 5' RACE reads, TCRdb lists one record per CDR3 protein. The sample holds around 650,000 distinct CDR3 sequences, around 32% seen once. J gave up 8 bases and V 5 bases, and 8 bases lay outside the gene matches. Per germline, CDR1 SGHTA and CDR2 FQGNSA. CDR3 length: 15 residues. There are many counts of this clonotype. Its cognate antigen is unknown.

The chain is built from TRBV7-2 and TRBJ2-1, with TRBD2 identical over 11 bases. The TCR originated in a woman aged 80 or older in good health. Sequenced material: blood. The CDR3 is CASSATSGGTHEQFF. CDR3 bases: TGTGCCAGCAGCGCCACTAGCGGGGGCACCCATGAGCAGTTCTTC. Full variable domain (outside the CDR3, taken from reference TRBV7-2 and TRBJ2-1): GAGVSQSPSNKVTEKGKDVELRCDPISGHTALYWYRQSLGQGLEFLIYFQGNSAPDKSGLPSDRFSAERTGGSVSTLTIQRTQQEDSAVYLCASSATSGGTHEQFFGPGTRLTVL.